This TCR beta chain was sequenced for a study of T cell repertoires in cytomegalovirus infection. V dropped 3 bases and J dropped 4 bases, with 22 bases sitting between them. Germline assignment: CDR1 SGHRS and CDR2 YFSETQ. The CDR3 totals 17 residues. MiXCR, run by TCRdb on the reads, gives a single entry per CDR3 protein. The table records fewer than 300,000 distinct CDR3 sequences, 20% to 30% of them present only once. This clonotype was detected ten times or more. The V gene is TRBV5-1, the J gene TRBJ1-2; D is possibly TRBD1 (6 bases). The receptor comes from a human donor in good health (CMV status not recorded). Some clones in this sample may be carry-over from other donors' samples. Sequenced material: PBMCs. CDR3 coding DNA: TGCGCCAGCAGCTGGGGGACAATGGACCGGGAGGGCTATGGCTACACCTTC. Its translation is CASSWGTMDREGYGYTF.